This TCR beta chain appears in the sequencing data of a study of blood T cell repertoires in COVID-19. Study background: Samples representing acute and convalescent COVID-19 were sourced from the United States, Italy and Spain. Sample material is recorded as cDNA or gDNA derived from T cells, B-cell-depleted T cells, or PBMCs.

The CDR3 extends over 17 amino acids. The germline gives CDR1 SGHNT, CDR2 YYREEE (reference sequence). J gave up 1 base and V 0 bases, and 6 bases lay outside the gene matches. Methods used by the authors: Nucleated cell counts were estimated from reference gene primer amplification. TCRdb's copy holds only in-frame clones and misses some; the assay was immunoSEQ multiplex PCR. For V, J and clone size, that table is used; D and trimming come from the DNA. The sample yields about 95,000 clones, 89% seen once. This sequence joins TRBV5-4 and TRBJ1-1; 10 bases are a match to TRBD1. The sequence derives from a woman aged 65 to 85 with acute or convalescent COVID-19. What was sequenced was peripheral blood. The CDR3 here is CASSLGRDRGRNTEAFF. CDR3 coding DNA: TGTGCCAGCAGCTTGGGCCGGGACAGGGGTCGGAACACTGAAGCTTTCTTT.